This entry describes one TCR beta chain. Methods used by the authors: Using reference gene primer amplification, nucleated cell counts were estimated. Produced via immunoSEQ multiplex PCR; TCRdb's table is partial and in-frame only. V and J calls and clone size come straight from that table; D and trimming were deduced from the DNA. The sample has approximately 80,000 clones, about nine tenths seen once. The data derive from a study of blood T cell repertoires in COVID-19. Across the study: T cells, B-cell-depleted T cells, or PBMCs provided the cDNA or gDNA that served as material.

The CDR3 totals 13 residues. V lost 2 bases, J lost 2 bases, and 6 bases lay in between. The germline CDR1 and CDR2 sequences are SGHTA and FQGNSA. This clonotype was obtained from a human donor in a cohort sampled during active COVID-19. V gene TRBV7-2 combines with J gene TRBJ2-5; D not certain. Sequencing used peripheral blood. The CDR3 bases are TGTGCCAGCAGCTTAAACAGTCAAGAGACCCAGTACTTC. Protein: CASSLNSQETQYF.